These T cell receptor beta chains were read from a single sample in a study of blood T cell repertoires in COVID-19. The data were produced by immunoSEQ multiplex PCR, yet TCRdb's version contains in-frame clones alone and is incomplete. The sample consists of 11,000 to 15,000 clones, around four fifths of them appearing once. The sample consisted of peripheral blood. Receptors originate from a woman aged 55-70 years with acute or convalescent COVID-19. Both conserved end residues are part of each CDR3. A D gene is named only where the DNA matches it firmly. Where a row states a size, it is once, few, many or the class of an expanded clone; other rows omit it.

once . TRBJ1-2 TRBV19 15 TGTGCCAGTAGAGCCCGGCAGCAGGCTAACTATGGCTACACCTTC CASRARQQANYGYTF
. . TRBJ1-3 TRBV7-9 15 TGTGCCAGCAGCCCCAAGCTACGGGTTGGAAACACCATATATTTT CASSPKLRVGNTIYF
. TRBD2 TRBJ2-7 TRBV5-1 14 TGCGCCAGCAGTACTAGCGGGGGGGCTTACGAGCAGTACTTC CASSTSGGAYEQYF
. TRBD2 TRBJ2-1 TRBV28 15 TGTGCCAGCTCTCTAGCGGATTTGTCCTACAATGAGCAGTTCTTC CASSLADLSYNEQFF
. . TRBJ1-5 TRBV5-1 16 TGCGCCAGCAGCTTGGGAGGGGGATTGGGCAATCAGCCCCAGCATTTT CASSLGGGLGNQPQHF
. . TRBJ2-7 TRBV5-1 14 TGCGCCAGCAGCTTGGGGCAGGGGAACTACGAGCAGTACTTC CASSLGQGNYEQYF
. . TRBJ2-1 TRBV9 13 TGTGCCAGCAGCGTAGACTACAACAATGAGCAGTTCTTC CASSVDYNNEQFF
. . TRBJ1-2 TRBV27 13 TGTGCCAGCTGGGACGGGAGGAACTATGGCTACACCTTC CASWDGRNYGYTF
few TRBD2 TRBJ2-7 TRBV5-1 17 TGCGCCAGCAGCTTGGGACTAGCGGGGGGGTACTCCTACGAGCAGTACTTC CASSLGLAGGYSYEQYF
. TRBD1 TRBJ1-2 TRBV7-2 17 TGTGCCAGCAGCTACGGGCCTCAGGGGGCTAGGAGCTATGGCTACACCTTC CASSYGPQGARSYGYTF
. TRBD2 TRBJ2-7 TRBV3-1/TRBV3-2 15 TGTGCCAGCAGCCCGGACGGGGGGGCTGTCTACGAGCAGTACTTC CASSPDGGAVYEQYF
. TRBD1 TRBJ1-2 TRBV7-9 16 TGTGCCAGCAGCTTAGCTAAGGCGGGGACAGGGGATGGCTACACCTTC CASSLAKAGTGDGYTF
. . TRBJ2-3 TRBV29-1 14 TGCAGCCTAAATTCGGGTCAGTCTGGCCGAGGGCAGTATTTT CSLNSGQSGRGQYF
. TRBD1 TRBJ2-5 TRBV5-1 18 TGCGCCAGCAGCTGGCCCACGTCCCGGGACAGGGTTCGAGAGACCCAGTACTTC CASSWPTSRDRVRETQYF
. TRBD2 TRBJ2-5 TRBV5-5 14 TGTGCCAGCAGCTTGGTGGGAGGGAAAGAGACCCAGTACTTC CASSLVGGKETQYF
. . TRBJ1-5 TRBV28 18 TGTGCCAGCAGTTTATCAAGAGGATTAGGGGCCTTGGATCAGCCCCAGCATTTT CASSLSRGLGALDQPQHF
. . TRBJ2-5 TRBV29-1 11 TGCAGCGTTGAAAAGCTGGAGACCCAGTACTTC CSVEKLETQYF
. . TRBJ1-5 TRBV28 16 TGTGCCAGCAAAACAAGTCCCGGACAGCTCAATCAGCCCCAGCATTTT CASKTSPGQLNQPQHF
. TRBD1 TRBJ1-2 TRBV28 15 TGTGCCAGCAGCCTAGGGGGCGCAGGGGGCGGAGGCTACACCTTC CASSLGGAGGGGYTF
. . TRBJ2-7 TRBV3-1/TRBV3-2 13 TGTGCCAGCAGCCAAGACCGGTTCTACGAGCAGTACTTC CASSQDRFYEQYF
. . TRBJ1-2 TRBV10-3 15 TGTGCCATCAGTGGGAGGGAGGGAAGAGAGGCTGGCTACACCTTC CAISGREGREAGYTF
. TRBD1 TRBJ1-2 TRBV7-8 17 TGTGCCAGCAGCCCTAGGGGGCAGGGGTTCCGAAACTATGGCTACACCTTC CASSPRGQGFRNYGYTF
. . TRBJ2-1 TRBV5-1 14 TGCGCCAGCAGCTCCCTTCCTGGAGGGGATGAGCAGTTCTTC CASSSLPGGDEQFF
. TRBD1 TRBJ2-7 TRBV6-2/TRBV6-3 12 TGTGCCAGCAGTCGGGACAGGGACGAGCAGTACTTC CASSRDRDEQYF
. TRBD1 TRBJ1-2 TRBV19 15 TGTGCCAGTATGGACAGGGGGCGCGACTACTATGGCTACACCTTC CASMDRGRDYYGYTF
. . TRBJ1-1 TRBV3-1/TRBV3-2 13 TGTGCCAGCAGCCTGTGGGGGGAGACTGAAGCTTTCTTT CASSLWGETEAFF
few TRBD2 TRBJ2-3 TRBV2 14 TGTGCCAGCAGAATAGCGGGGGTGGCAGATACGCAGTATTTT CASRIAGVADTQYF
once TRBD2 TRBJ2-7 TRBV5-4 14 TGTGCCAGTAAACAAGCGGGAGACTCCTACGAGCAGTACTTC CASKQAGDSYEQYF
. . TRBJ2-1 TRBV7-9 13 TGTGCCAGCAGCTTAGATCCAGTACCTGAGCAGTTCTTC CASSLDPVPEQFF
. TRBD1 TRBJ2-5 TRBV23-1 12 TGCGCCAAGGACAGGGGGCGGGAGACCCAGTACTTC CAKDRGRETQYF
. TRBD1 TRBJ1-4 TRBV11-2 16 TGTGCCAGCAGCTTAATTTGGACAGGGGCTAATGAAAAACTGTTTTTT CASSLIWTGANEKLFF
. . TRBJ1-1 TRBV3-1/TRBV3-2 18 TGTGCCAGCAGCCAAGATGGATGGAATGTACAGGGCCCGGAGCCAGCTTTCTTT CASSQDGWNVQGPEPAFF
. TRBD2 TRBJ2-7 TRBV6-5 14 TGTGCCAGCAGGGGTCCCGGGGGGGCCTACGAGCAGTACTTC CASRGPGGAYEQYF